The 24 T cell receptor beta chains below all came from one sample that was sequenced in a study of blood T cell repertoires in COVID-19. The table came from immunoSEQ multiplex PCR; TCRdb's copy has only in-frame clones and leaves some out. The data show 350,000 to 400,000 clones, around 87% seen once. Sequenced: PBMCs or T cells enriched from blood (not recorded which). The source is a man aged 40-50 years in a cohort exposed to, infected with or recovered from COVID-19 (not recorded which).

This clone has a single count. The gene calls are TRBV5-1 and TRBJ2-1; the D gene is possibly TRBD2 (5 bases). This CDR3 comprises 13 residues. Germline CDR1 SGHRS, CDR2 YFSETQ. V lost 0 bases to trimming and J lost 6 bases, with 7 bases between them. As DNA, the CDR3 is TGCGCCAGCAGCTTGGCGGGGTCCAATGAGCAGTTCTTC. Amino acid sequence: CASSLAGSNEQFF. The full variable domain, rest sourced from reference TRBV5-1 and TRBJ2-1, is KAGVTQTPRYLIKTRGQQVTLSCSPISGHRSVSWYQQTPGQGLQFLFEYFSETQRNKGNFPGRFSGRQFSNSRSEMNVSTLELGDSALYLCASSLAGSNEQFFGPGTRLTVL.

The CDR3 reads CASSQEGPRYSGREETQYF. The CDR3 DNA reads as TGCGCCAGCAGCCAAGAAGGCCCCCGATATAGCGGGAGAGAAGAGACCCAGTACTTC. The chain links TRBV4-1 to TRBJ2-5; 9 bases match TRBD2. Losses at the gene ends were 0 bases for V and 3 bases for J; bases not matched to a gene: 14. Germline assignment: CDR1 MGHRA and CDR2 YSYEKL. The CDR3 length is 19 residues.

The chain uses TRBV7-4 and TRBJ1-3, with TRBD1 as a possible D gene (6 bases). V was clipped by 5 bases and J by 3 bases, with 17 bases between them. This CDR3 has 16 amino acids. CDR1 and CDR2 from the germline V gene are SGHVT and SQSDAQ. The CDR3 nucleotides are TGTGCCAGCAGCCCCGAGGGGGGGCGGTATGGAAACACCATATATTTT. Its protein is CASSPEGGRYGNTIYF.

J is TRBJ2-1 and V is TRBV6-2 or TRBV6-3; no clear D gene. From germline, CDR1 is MNHEY and CDR2 SVGEGT. The CDR3 has 15 residues. Trimming shortened V by 4 bases and J by 0 bases, and 10 bases separated the two germline ends. CDR3 in amino acids: CASSFRHSSYNEQFF. The CDR3 DNA is TGTGCCAGCAGTTTTCGACACAGCTCCTACAATGAGCAGTTCTTC.

The chain is built from TRBV5-1 and TRBJ2-1; TRBD2 aligns across 13 bases. This CDR3 is built from 16 residues. Looked up from germline, CDR1 is SGHRS and CDR2 is YFSETQ. With 3 bases clipped from V and 6 bases from J, the junction kept 6 bases outside the gene matches. The chain's CDR3 is CASSWAGTSGTNEQFF. CDR3 coding DNA: TGCGCCAGCAGCTGGGCCGGGACTAGCGGGACCAATGAGCAGTTCTTC.

The table lists this clone with a count of one. The chain combines TRBV12-1 with TRBJ1-1; the D call TRBD1 from the table was never checked on the DNA. TRBV12-1 is recorded as a pseudogene. The CDR3 covers 13 residues. The CDR3 protein is CASSSDRDTEAFF. CDR3 sequence (DNA): TGTGCCAGCAGCTCGGACAGGGACACTGAAGCTTTCTTT.

The chain uses TRBV11-2 and TRBJ2-7, with TRBD2 matching over 10 bases. CDR1 is SGHAT, CDR2 FQNNGV, per germline. Trimming cost V 1 base and J 1 base; bases outside gene matches: 4. The CDR3 extends over 16 amino acids. The CDR3 nucleotides read TGTGCCAGCAGCTTAGTCCCAGCGGGAGGGTCCTACGAGCAGTACTTC. Translating gives CASSLVPAGGSYEQYF.

This clone showed up just once. V is TRBV6-5 and J is TRBJ2-3; D is perhaps TRBD2 (6 bases). Trimming took 2 bases from V and 0 from J, leaving 9 bases between them. Germline values: CDR1 MNHEY, CDR2 SVGAGI. The CDR3 spans 15 residues. CDR3 amino acids: CASSYGDLSTDTQYF. In nucleotides, the CDR3 is TGTGCCAGCAGTTACGGGGACTTGAGCACAGATACGCAGTATTTT.

This sequence joins TRBV18 and TRBJ1-2, with 7 nucleotides matching TRBD1. CDR3 size: 14 residues. Germline V gene lookup returns CDR1 KGHSH and CDR2 LQKENI. Trimming removed 1 base from V and 4 bases from J; junction bases left unmatched: 3. The CDR3 region is CASSPRDSLYGYTF. The CDR3 nucleotides are TGTGCCAGCTCACCACGGGACAGCCTCTATGGCTACACCTTC.

The rearrangement links TRBV28 to TRBJ2-3; 9 bases map to TRBD2. The length of the CDR3 is 14 residues. Trimming took 2 bases from V and 7 from J; bases not matched to a gene: 4. Germline-derived CDR1 and CDR2 are MDHEN and SYDVKM. CDR3 protein: CASSLAGGPYTQYF. CDR3 DNA: TGTGCCAGCAGTTTAGCGGGAGGGCCGTATACGCAGTATTTT.

This chain joins TRBV5-1 and TRBJ1-5; D gene ambiguous. Germline CDR1 and CDR2: SGHRS and YFSETQ. CDR3 length: 14 residues. With 1 base removed from V and 4 bases from J, the gap between germline ends came to 9 bases. DNA for the CDR3: TGCGCCAGCAGCTTGATCGGAGGGAATCAGCCCCAGCATTTT. Translated: CASSLIGGNQPQHF.

The V and J genes are TRBV30 and TRBJ1-2; the match to TRBD1 covers 8 bases. CDR1 is GTSNPN, CDR2 SVGIG, per germline (reference sequence). The CDR3 contains 14 residues. J was trimmed by 4 bases and V by 4 bases; bases with no gene match: 8. In DNA, the CDR3 is TGTGCCTGGATCCGGGACAGGAACCTCTATGGCTACACCTTC. Translating gives CAWIRDRNLYGYTF.

The chain uses TRBV2 and TRBJ1-1, with 7 nucleotides matching TRBD1. The CDR3 has 16 amino acids. Germline loops: CDR1 SNHLY, CDR2 FYNNEI. With 6 bases clipped from V and 0 bases from J, the junction kept 10 bases outside the gene matches. The CDR3 sequence: CASRKTQQGMNTEAFF. As DNA, the CDR3 is TGTGCCAGCAGAAAGACTCAACAGGGGATGAACACTGAAGCTTTCTTT.

The chain carries TRBV28 and TRBJ2-5; 9 bases match TRBD2. V lost 6 bases and J lost 5; bases outside the gene matches: 10. This CDR3 comprises 15 residues. CDR1 is MDHEN, CDR2 SYDVKM, per germline. The CDR3 region is CASRRGTSQVETQYF. CDR3 nucleotide sequence: TGTGCCAGCAGACGTGGGACTAGCCAAGTGGAGACCCAGTACTTC.

V and J are TRBV6-5 and TRBJ1-2, with D unresolved. CDR1 and CDR2 (germline): MNHEY, SVGAGI. The CDR3 has 16 amino acids. V lost 4 bases and J lost 3, with 18 bases in between. The chain's CDR3 is CASSSSPLREYYGYTF. The CDR3 region has the DNA TGTGCCAGCAGTTCGTCACCCCTTCGAGAGTACTATGGCTACACCTTC.

V and J are TRBV6-1 and TRBJ2-2, with 11 bases matching TRBD2. J gave up 1 base and V 3 bases, and 7 bases lay outside the gene matches. The CDR3 runs to 18 residues. Germline CDR1 is MNHNS and CDR2 is SASEGT. The chain's CDR3 is CASSDRDLAGGNTGELFF. The CDR3 DNA sequence: TGTGCCAGCAGTGATAGGGACCTAGCGGGAGGGAACACCGGGGAGCTGTTTTTT.

V usage is TRBV29-1 and J usage is TRBJ2-2, with TRBD1 matching 12 bases. The germline V gene has CDR1 SQVTM and CDR2 ANQGSEA. Unmatched junction bases numbered 8, after V lost 7 bases and J lost 5 bases. The length of the CDR3 is 15 residues. The CDR3 loop reads CSASGTGGFTGELFF. The CDR3 DNA reads as TGCAGCGCATCCGGGACAGGGGGCTTTACCGGGGAGCTGTTTTTT.

V and J are TRBV7-9 and TRBJ1-3; 11 nucleotides line up with TRBD1. Germline V lookup: CDR1 SEHNR, CDR2 FQNEAQ (reference sequence). V trimming: 5 bases; J trimming: 4 bases; junction bases outside the gene matches: 4. CDR3 size: 15 residues. The DNA for the CDR3 is TGTGCCAGCAGCCGGACAGGGGGCAAAGGAAACACCATATATTTT. Translation gives CASSRTGGKGNTIYF.

The chain links TRBV27 to TRBJ1-3, with D possibly matching TRBD1 (5 bases). Trimming removed 4 bases at V and 0 bases at J, with 16 bases between. Germline-derived CDR1 and CDR2 are MNHEY and SMNVEV (reference sequence). The CDR3 has 17 amino acids. CDR3 sequence: CASSSNPGHHSGNTIYF. The CDR3 nucleotides are TGTGCCAGCAGTTCCAACCCCGGACATCACTCTGGAAACACCATATATTTT.

The J gene is TRBJ1-4, the V gene TRBV7-2; 7 bases match TRBD1. The CDR3 extends over 17 amino acids. V lost 2 bases, J lost 4 bases, and 10 bases stayed unmatched. In germline, CDR1 is SGHTA, CDR2 FQGNSA. The CDR3 sequence is CASSLLPAGQFNEKLFF. In DNA form, the CDR3 reads TGTGCCAGCAGCTTACTCCCCGCGGGACAGTTTAATGAAAAACTGTTTTTT.

The chain carries TRBV5-4 and TRBJ2-7, with TRBD2 identical over 12 bases. This CDR3 contains 15 residues. The V gene's germline CDR1 is SGHNT and CDR2 YYREEE (reference sequence). V lost 4 bases and J lost 6; bases outside the gene matches: 8. CDR3 residues: CASSPSSGRALEQYF. The CDR3 region has the DNA TGTGCCAGCAGCCCCTCTAGCGGGAGGGCCCTCGAGCAGTACTTC.

The V and J genes are TRBV18 and TRBJ2-7; 8 bases are shared with TRBD2. The CDR3 sequence is 14 residues long. V lost 1 base to trimming and J lost 1 base; unmatched junction nucleotides: 0. Germline CDR1 reads KGHSH; CDR2 reads LQKENI. The CDR3 coding sequence is TGTGCCAGCTCACCACGCGGGGGGTCCTACGAGCAGTACTTC. Translation: CASSPRGGSYEQYF.

This chain uses TRBV6-5 with TRBJ1-4; D not certain. CDR1 is MNHEY, CDR2 SVGAGI, per germline. The V end lost 0 bases, the J end lost 7 bases, and 15 bases lay between the germline ends. This CDR3 comprises 16 residues. CDR3 loop: CASSYSMRVHSEKLFF. The CDR3 DNA reads TGTGCCAGCAGTTACTCGATGAGGGTTCACAGTGAAAAACTGTTTTTT.

V is TRBV30 and J is TRBJ1-6; TRBD1 matches at 9 bases. V was clipped by 3 bases and J by 9 bases; unmatched bases: 3. The germline V gene encodes CDR1 GTSNPN and CDR2 SVGIG (reference sequence). The CDR3 sequence is 13 residues long. CDR3 protein: CAWRETGGSPLHF. The CDR3 coding sequence is TGTGCCTGGAGAGAGACAGGGGGTTCACCCCTCCACTTT.